The sequence of this T cell receptor (beta chain) was determined in a study of blood T cell repertoires in COVID-19. About the research overall: COVID-19 samples, acute and convalescent, were from the United States, Italy and Spain. Nucleic acid was either cDNA or gDNA, and it came from T cells, B-cell-depleted T cells, or PBMCs.

As originally analysed: The authors estimated nucleated cell counts from reference gene primer amplification. Profiled with immunoSEQ multiplex PCR; TCRdb holds only in-frame clones, not every one. The DNA was the basis for D and trimming; V, J and clone size are from that table. Here the sample spans about 210,000 clones, 80% to 85% being singletons. The sample holds a few counts of this clone. Germline V gene sequence: CDR1 SGHRS, CDR2 YFSETQ. The CDR3 has 14 residues. Trimming left V 0 bases short and J 4 bases short, with 11 bases between. Sequenced: peripheral blood. This TCR was recovered from a woman older than 75 with COVID-19, enrolled during active disease. This chain uses TRBV5-1 with TRBJ2-7; D might be TRBD1 (6 bases). CDR3 loop: CASSLGQAGYEQYF. The CDR3 nucleotides read TGCGCCAGCAGCTTGGGACAGGCAGGATACGAGCAGTACTTC. The full variable domain, rest sourced from reference TRBV5-1 and TRBJ2-7, is KAGVTQTPRYLIKTRGQQVTLSCSPISGHRSVSWYQQTPGQGLQFLFEYFSETQRNKGNFPGRFSGRQFSNSRSEMNVSTLELGDSALYLCASSLGQAGYEQYFGPGTRLTVT.